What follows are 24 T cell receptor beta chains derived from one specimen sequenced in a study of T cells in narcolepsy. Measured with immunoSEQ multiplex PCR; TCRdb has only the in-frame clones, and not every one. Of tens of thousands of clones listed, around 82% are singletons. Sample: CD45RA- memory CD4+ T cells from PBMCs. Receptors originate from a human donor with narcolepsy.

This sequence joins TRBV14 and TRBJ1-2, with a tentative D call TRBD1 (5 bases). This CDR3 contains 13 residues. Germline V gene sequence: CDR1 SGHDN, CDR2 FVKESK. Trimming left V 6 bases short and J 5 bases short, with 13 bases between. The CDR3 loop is CASSRGANYGYTF. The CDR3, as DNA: TGTGCCAGCAGTCGGGGCGCGAATTATGGCTACACCTTC.

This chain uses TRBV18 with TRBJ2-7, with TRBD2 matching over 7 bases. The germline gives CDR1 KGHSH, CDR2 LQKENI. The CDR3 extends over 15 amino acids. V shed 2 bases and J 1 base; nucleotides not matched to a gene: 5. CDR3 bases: TGTGCCAGCTCACCAGGGGGGGGACCATCCTACGAGCAGTACTTC. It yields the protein CASSPGGGPSYEQYF.

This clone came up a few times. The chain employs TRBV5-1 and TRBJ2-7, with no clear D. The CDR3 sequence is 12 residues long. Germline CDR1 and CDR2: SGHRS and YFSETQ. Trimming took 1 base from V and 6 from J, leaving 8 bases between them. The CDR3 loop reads CASSLTASEQYF. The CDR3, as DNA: TGCGCCAGCAGCTTGACAGCTAGCGAGCAGTACTTC.

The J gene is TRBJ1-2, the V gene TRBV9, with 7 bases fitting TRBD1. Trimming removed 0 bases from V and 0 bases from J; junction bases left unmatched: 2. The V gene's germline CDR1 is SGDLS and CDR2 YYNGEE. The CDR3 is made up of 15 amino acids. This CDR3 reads CASSVGGQTNYGYTF. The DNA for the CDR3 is TGTGCCAGCAGCGTAGGGGGACAGACTAACTATGGCTACACCTTC.

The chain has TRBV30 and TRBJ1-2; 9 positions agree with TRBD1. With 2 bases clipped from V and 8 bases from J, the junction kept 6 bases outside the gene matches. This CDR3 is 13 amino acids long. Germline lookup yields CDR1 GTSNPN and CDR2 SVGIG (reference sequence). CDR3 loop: CAWSPGQGRGYTF. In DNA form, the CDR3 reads TGTGCCTGGAGTCCGGGACAGGGTAGGGGCTACACCTTC. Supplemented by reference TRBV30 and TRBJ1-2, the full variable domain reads SQTIHQWPATLVQPVGSPLSLECTVEGTSNPNLYWYRQAAGRGLQLLFYSVGIGQISSEVPQNLSASRPQDRQFILSSKKLLLSDSGFYLCAWSPGQGRGYTFGSGTRLTVV.

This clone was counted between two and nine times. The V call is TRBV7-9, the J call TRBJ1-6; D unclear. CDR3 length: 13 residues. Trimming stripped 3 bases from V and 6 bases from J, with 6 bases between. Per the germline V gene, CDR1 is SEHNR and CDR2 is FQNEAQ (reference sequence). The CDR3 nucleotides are TGTGCCAGCAGCTTTGGCCCTAATTCACCCCTCCACTTT. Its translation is CASSFGPNSPLHF.

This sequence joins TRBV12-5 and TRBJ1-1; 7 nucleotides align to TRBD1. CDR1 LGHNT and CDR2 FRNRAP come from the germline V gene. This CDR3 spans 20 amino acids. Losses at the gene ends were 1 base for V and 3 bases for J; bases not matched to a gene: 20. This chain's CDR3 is CASGLAKGLAQGRKDTEAFF. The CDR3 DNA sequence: TGTGCTAGTGGTTTGGCCAAGGGCCTCGCACAGGGGAGGAAGGACACTGAAGCTTTCTTT.

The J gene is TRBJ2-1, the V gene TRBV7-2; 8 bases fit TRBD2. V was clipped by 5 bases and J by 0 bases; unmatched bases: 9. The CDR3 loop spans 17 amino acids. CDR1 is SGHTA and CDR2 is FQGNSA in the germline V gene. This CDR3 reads CASSPLGRGDSYNEQFF. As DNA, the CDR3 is TGTGCCAGCAGCCCCTTGGGGCGGGGGGACTCCTACAATGAGCAGTTCTTC.

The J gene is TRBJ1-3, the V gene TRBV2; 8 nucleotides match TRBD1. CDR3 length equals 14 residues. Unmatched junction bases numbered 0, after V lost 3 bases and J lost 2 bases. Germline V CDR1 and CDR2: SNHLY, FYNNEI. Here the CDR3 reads CASSEDRAGNTIYF. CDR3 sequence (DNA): TGTGCCAGCAGTGAGGACAGGGCTGGAAACACCATATATTTT.

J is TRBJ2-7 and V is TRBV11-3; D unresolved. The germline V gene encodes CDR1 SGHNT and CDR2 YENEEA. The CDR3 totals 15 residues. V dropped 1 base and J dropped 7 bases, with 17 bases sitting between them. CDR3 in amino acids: CASSLGTLGVGEQYF. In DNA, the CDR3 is TGTGCCAGCAGCTTAGGAACGCTAGGCGTGGGGGAGCAGTACTTC.

The CDR3 sequence: CASSKGLETDTQYF. In nucleotides, the CDR3 is TGTGCCAGCAGTAAGGGACTAGAGACAGATACGCAGTATTTT. The chain combines TRBV2 with TRBJ2-3; the match to TRBD2 covers 8 bases. J lost 3 bases, V lost 5 bases, and 4 bases had no gene match. The CDR3 is 14 amino acids. Germline V gives CDR1 SNHLY, CDR2 FYNNEI.

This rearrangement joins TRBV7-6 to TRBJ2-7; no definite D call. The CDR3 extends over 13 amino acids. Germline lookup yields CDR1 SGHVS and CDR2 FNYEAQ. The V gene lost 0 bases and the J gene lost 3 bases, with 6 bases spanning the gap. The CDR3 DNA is TGTGCCAGCAGCTTAGCTACGTTCTACGAGCAGTACTTC. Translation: CASSLATFYEQYF. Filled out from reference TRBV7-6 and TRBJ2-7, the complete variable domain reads GAGVSQSPRYKVTKRGQDVALRCDPISGHVSLYWYRQALGQGPEFLTYFNYEAQQDKSGLPNDRFSAERPEGSISTLTIQRTEQRDSAMYRCASSLATFYEQYFGPGTRLTVT.

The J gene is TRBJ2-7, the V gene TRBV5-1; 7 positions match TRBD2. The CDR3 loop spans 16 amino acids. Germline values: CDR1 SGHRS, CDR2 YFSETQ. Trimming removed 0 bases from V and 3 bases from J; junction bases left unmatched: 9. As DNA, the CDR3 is TGCGCCAGCAGCTTGGGCCTGCTAGCGGTGAACTACGAGCAGTACTTC. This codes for CASSLGLLAVNYEQYF.

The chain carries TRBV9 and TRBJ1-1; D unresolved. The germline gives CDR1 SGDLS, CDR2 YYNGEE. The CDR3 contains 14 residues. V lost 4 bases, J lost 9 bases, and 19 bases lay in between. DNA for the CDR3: TGTGCCAGCAGCTCGAATACGGGCCTTCGGCAAGCTTTCTTT. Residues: CASSSNTGLRQAFF. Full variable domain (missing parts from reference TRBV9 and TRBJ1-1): DSGVTQTPKHLITATGQRVTLRCSPRSGDLSVYWYQQSLDQGLQFLIQYYNGEERAKGNILERFSAQQFPDLHSELNLSSLELGDSALYFCASSSNTGLRQAFFGQGTRLTVV.

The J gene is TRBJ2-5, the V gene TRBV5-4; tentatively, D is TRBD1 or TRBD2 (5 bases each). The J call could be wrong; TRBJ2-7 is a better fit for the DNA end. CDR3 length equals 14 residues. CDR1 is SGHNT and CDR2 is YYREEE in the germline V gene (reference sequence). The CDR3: CASSLIGTAYEQYF. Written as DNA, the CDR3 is TGTGCCAGCAGCTTGATTGGGACGGCCTACGAGCAGTACTTC.

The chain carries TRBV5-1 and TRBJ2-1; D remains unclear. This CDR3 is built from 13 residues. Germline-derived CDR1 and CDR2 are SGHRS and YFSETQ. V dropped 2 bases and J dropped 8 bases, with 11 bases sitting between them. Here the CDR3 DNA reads TGCGCCAGCAGCTTCCTGGTAGGGTATGAGCAGTTCTTC. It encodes CASSFLVGYEQFF.

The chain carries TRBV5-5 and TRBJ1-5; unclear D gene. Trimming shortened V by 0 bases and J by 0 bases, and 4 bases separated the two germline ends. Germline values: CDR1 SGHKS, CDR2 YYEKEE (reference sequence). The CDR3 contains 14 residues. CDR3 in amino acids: CASSLGGSNQPQHF. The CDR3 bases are TGTGCCAGCAGCTTGGGTGGTAGCAATCAGCCCCAGCATTTT. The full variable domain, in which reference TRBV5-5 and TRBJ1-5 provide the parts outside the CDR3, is DAGVTQSPTHLIKTRGQQVTLRCSPISGHKSVSWYQQVLGQGPQFIFQYYEKEERGRGNFPDRFSARQFPNYSSELNVNALLLGDSALYLCASSLGGSNQPQHFGDGTRLSIL.

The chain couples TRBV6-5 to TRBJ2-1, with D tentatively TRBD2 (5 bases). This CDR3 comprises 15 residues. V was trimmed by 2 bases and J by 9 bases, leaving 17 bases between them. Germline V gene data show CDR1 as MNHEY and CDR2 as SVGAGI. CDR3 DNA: TGTGCCAGCAGTTACGAATCTCGGGGTAGCATTGAGCAGTTCTTC. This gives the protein CASSYESRGSIEQFF.

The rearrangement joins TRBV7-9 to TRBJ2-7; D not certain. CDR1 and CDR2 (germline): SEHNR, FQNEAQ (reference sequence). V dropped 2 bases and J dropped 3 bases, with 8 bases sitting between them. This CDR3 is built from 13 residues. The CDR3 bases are TGTGCCAGCAGCTTATATCCAATCTACGAGCAGTACTTC. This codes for CASSLYPIYEQYF.

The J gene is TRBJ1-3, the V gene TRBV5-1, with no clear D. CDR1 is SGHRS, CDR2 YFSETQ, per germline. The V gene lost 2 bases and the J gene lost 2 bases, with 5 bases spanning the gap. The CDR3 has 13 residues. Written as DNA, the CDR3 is TGCGCCAGCAGCTTTACGACTGGAAACACCATATATTTT. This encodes CASSFTTGNTIYF.

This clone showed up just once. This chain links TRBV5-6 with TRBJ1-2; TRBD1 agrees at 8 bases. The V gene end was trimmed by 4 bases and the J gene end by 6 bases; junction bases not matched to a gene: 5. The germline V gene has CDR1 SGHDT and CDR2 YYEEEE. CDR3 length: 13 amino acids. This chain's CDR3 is CASSRQGRDGYTF. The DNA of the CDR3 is TGTGCCAGCAGCCGACAGGGGCGGGATGGCTACACCTTC.

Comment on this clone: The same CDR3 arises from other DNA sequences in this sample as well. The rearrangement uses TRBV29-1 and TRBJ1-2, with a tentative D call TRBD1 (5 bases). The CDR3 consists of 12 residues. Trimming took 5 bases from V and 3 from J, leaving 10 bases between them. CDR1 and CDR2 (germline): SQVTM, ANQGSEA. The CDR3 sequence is CSVWGGDYGYTF. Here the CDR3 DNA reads TGCAGCGTTTGGGGGGGGGACTATGGCTACACCTTC.

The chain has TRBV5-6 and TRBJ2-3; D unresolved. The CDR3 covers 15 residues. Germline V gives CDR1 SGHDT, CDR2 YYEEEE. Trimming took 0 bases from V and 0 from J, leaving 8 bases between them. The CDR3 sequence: CASSLVVTSTDTQYF. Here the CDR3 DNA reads TGTGCCAGCAGCTTGGTGGTAACTAGCACAGATACGCAGTATTTT.

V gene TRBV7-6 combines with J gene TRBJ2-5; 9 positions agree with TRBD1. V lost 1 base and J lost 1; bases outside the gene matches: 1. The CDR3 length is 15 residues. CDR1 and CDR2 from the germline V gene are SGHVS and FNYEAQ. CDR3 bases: TGTGCCAGCAGCTTAGGGACAGGGGTCCAAGAGACCCAGTACTTC. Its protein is CASSLGTGVQETQYF.